Listed here are 23 T cell receptor beta chains from one sample, sequenced in a study of CD8 T cells in ankylosing spondylitis. Each CDR3 protein is one row after TCRdb ran MiXCR on the 5' RACE reads. The table records about 420,000 distinct CDR3 sequences, under 25% of them present only once. General observations from the study: It appeared that ankylosing spondylitis blood was characterized by a TCR beta motif of several highly homologous variants.

Antigen specificity for these receptors is unknown. The source material was blood, either unsorted or a sorted T cell fraction (not recorded which). These receptors all come from a male donor with ankylosing spondylitis.

The chain carries TRBV18 and TRBJ1-1; D remains unclear. With 2 bases removed from V and 0 bases from J, the gap between germline ends came to 7 bases. CDR1 and CDR2 (germline): KGHSH, LQKENI. The CDR3 is 14 amino acids. The CDR3 DNA reads as TGTGCCAGCTCACCATACAGCATGAACACTGAAGCTTTCTTT. It yields the protein CASSPYSMNTEAFF.

The rearrangement links TRBV7-2 to TRBJ2-1, with D tentatively TRBD2 (6 bases). This CDR3 has 14 residues. Per the germline V gene, CDR1 is SGHTA and CDR2 is FQGNSA. V was cut by 1 base and J by 4 bases, with 8 bases left in between. In nucleotides, the CDR3 is TGTGCCAGCAGCTTAGTTAGCGGATACAATGAGCAGTTCTTC. This gives the protein CASSLVSGYNEQFF.

This clonotype occurred a few times. The V gene is TRBV7-2, the J gene TRBJ2-7, with D tentatively TRBD1 (6 bases). Germline V gene lookup returns CDR1 SGHTA and CDR2 FQGNSA. V was cut by 5 bases and J by 6 bases, with 23 bases left in between. The CDR3 spans 16 residues. The CDR3 reads CASSTTPGHASPEQYF. Written as DNA, the CDR3 is TGTGCCAGCAGCACAACGCCGGGACACGCTTCCCCCGAGCAGTACTTC.

This clonotype turned up a few times. This chain joins TRBV11-2 and TRBJ1-3; D gene ambiguous. Germline-derived CDR1 and CDR2 are SGHAT and FQNNGV. V shed 3 bases and J shed 0 bases, with 9 bases lying between them. The CDR3 is 15 residues long. This CDR3 is CASSLGGFSGNTIYF. CDR3 DNA: TGTGCCAGCAGCTTGGGCGGATTCTCTGGAAACACCATATATTTT.

The chain uses TRBV5-5 and TRBJ2-7; D gene uncertain. Between the trimmed V and J ends, which lost 4 bases and 0 bases, there was a span of 20 bases. Germline V CDR1 and CDR2: SGHKS, YYEKEE (reference sequence). CDR3 length: 17 residues. The CDR3 DNA reads TGTGCCAGCAGCCCCGGCGGTTACAGACTCTTCTCCTACGAGCAGTACTTC. This encodes CASSPGGYRLFSYEQYF.

The CDR3 here is CASSFSSGQGEKLFF. The CDR3 DNA reads as TGCGCCAGCAGCTTTTCGTCAGGGCAGGGTGAAAAACTGTTTTTT. The V call is TRBV5-1, the J call TRBJ1-4; D is possibly TRBD1 (5 bases). The germline CDR1 and CDR2 sequences are SGHRS and YFSETQ. Between the trimmed V and J ends, which lost 2 bases and 7 bases, there was a span of 15 bases. CDR3 length: 15 amino acids.

The V and J genes are TRBV19 and TRBJ2-6; 10 bases are shared with TRBD2. Germline CDR1 reads LNHDA; CDR2 reads SQIVND (reference sequence). The CDR3 consists of 16 residues. V shed 5 bases, J shed 1 base, and the junction held 2 bases outside the gene matches. The CDR3 DNA reads as TGTGCCAGTAGTTCTAGCGGGAGATCTGGGGCCAACGTCCTGACTTTC. It yields the protein CASSSSGRSGANVLTF.

This sequence joins TRBV28 and TRBJ2-7; D is ambiguous. Looked up from germline, CDR1 is MDHEN and CDR2 is SYDVKM. This CDR3 comprises 12 residues. Between the trimmed V and J ends, which lost 7 bases and 5 bases, there was a span of 12 bases. In nucleotides, the CDR3 is TGTGCCAGCACCGGACCCGTCAACGAGCAGTACTTC. The encoded protein is CASTGPVNEQYF.

This chain connects TRBV19 to TRBJ2-1, with D possibly matching TRBD2 (6 bases). The V end was cut by 7 bases, the J end by 5 bases, with 18 bases between. The CDR3 runs 15 residues. Germline V CDR1 and CDR2: LNHDA, SQIVND (reference sequence). The CDR3: CASISRDLKDNEQFF. The CDR3 region has the DNA TGTGCCAGTATATCGCGGGATTTGAAGGACAATGAGCAGTTCTTC.

This clonotype was seen many times. The chain employs TRBV7-8 and TRBJ1-1; D ambiguous. Trimming stripped 5 bases from V and 2 bases from J, with 12 bases between. The CDR3 covers 14 residues. Germline loops: CDR1 SGHVS, CDR2 FQNEAQ. The CDR3 loop is CASSPRRLNTEAFF. CDR3 nucleotides: TGTGCCAGCAGCCCCCGCAGGTTAAACACTGAAGCTTTCTTT.

J is TRBJ2-3 and V is TRBV5-6, with a tentative D call TRBD2 (6 bases). Germline-derived CDR1 and CDR2 are SGHDT and YYEEEE. The CDR3 length is 13 residues. Trimming pared 4 bases from V and 7 bases from J, leaving 13 bases between. CDR3 bases: TGTGCCAGCAGCGGAGGGTCGGTAAATACGCAGTATTTT. Translating it yields CASSGGSVNTQYF.

The rearrangement uses TRBV5-1 and TRBJ2-7; D gene uncertain. V lost 2 bases to trimming and J lost 3 bases, with 12 bases between them. Germline V gene data show CDR1 as SGHRS and CDR2 as YFSETQ. The CDR3 sequence is 14 residues long. The CDR3 coding sequence is TGCGCCAGCAGCTTATCAAGCCCGATCTACGAGCAGTACTTC. Amino acids: CASSLSSPIYEQYF. Based on the CDR3 plus reference TRBV5-1 and TRBJ2-7, the full variable domain is KAGVTQTPRYLIKTRGQQVTLSCSPISGHRSVSWYQQTPGQGLQFLFEYFSETQRNKGNFPGRFSGRQFSNSRSEMNVSTLELGDSALYLCASSLSSPIYEQYFGPGTRLTVT.

The rearrangement links TRBV7-6 to TRBJ2-7; D possibly corresponds to TRBD1 (5 bases). The CDR3 contains 14 residues. The germline gives CDR1 SGHVS, CDR2 FNYEAQ. Trimming took off 1 base at V and 3 bases at J, with 10 bases between the two ends. The CDR3 DNA is TGTGCCAGCAGCTTAGTGGGGCAGTTCTACGAGCAGTACTTC. Its protein is CASSLVGQFYEQYF.

This clonotype was observed at least ten times. The chain links TRBV29-1 to TRBJ2-1; no definite D call. Trimming stripped 3 bases from V and 7 bases from J, with 4 bases between. The CDR3 has 10 residues. The V gene's germline CDR1 is SQVTM and CDR2 ANQGSEA. The CDR3 DNA reads TGCAGCGTTGATAGGAATGAGCAGTTCTTC. It codes for CSVDRNEQFF.

This clonotype appeared a few times. The chain has TRBV5-6 and TRBJ1-1; the D is unclear. Germline-derived CDR1 and CDR2 are SGHDT and YYEEEE. The germline V and J ends were trimmed by 2 bases and 7 bases, with 15 bases remaining between them. The CDR3 contains 14 residues. DNA for the CDR3: TGTGCCAGCAGCTTTTTCCCCGGGGTCGTTGAAGCTTTCTTT. Its translation is CASSFFPGVVEAFF.

This clonotype has at least ten counts. The V call is TRBV29-1, the J call TRBJ2-1; 7 bases align to TRBD2. The CDR3 is 16 residues long. Germline CDR1 is SQVTM and CDR2 is ANQGSEA. V dropped 4 bases and J dropped 5; count of bases not matched to a gene: 14. The CDR3 region has the DNA TGCAGCGTTGCACTCCCGCGGGGAGGGCCTAACAATGAGCAGTTCTTC. This encodes CSVALPRGGPNNEQFF.

This clonotype was detected only a few times. The chain recombines TRBV5-1 with TRBJ2-1; D is possibly TRBD2 (6 bases). CDR1 SGHRS and CDR2 YFSETQ come from the germline V gene. This CDR3 region has 15 residues. The V and J ends lost 3 bases and 0 bases respectively, with 10 bases between them. The CDR3 reads CASSYTGSSYNEQFF. The CDR3 nucleotides read TGCGCCAGCAGCTATACCGGGAGCTCCTACAATGAGCAGTTCTTC.

The chain links TRBV28 to TRBJ2-5; the D is unclear. The CDR3 has 14 amino acids. Germline CDR1 MDHEN, CDR2 SYDVKM. V was cut by 3 bases and J by 1 base, with 9 bases left in between. CDR3 sequence (DNA): TGTGCCAGCAGTTTGGAAAGACTCCAAGAGACCCAGTACTTC. Its translation is CASSLERLQETQYF.

This clonotype was detected only once. The chain has TRBV27 and TRBJ1-2, with D uncertain. Trimming pared 3 bases from V and 8 bases from J, leaving 13 bases between. Per germline, CDR1 MNHEY and CDR2 SMNVEV (reference sequence). This CDR3 is 13 amino acids long. The CDR3 DNA reads TGTGCCAGCAGTTTTGCGTCCCGATGGGGCTACACCTTC. This gives the protein CASSFASRWGYTF.

This clonotype was counted only a few times. The chain has TRBV5-6 and TRBJ2-2; 8 nucleotides line up with TRBD1. The V segment lost 4 bases and the J segment 3 bases; nucleotides outside the gene matches: 11. Germline V CDR1 and CDR2: SGHDT, YYEEEE. The CDR3 sequence is 17 residues long. This CDR3 is CASSTLGQASDTGELFF. CDR3 in DNA: TGTGCCAGCAGCACCTTGGGACAGGCTTCTGACACCGGGGAGCTGTTTTTT.

This chain uses TRBV7-9 with TRBJ2-4; tentatively, D is TRBD2 (5 bases). V shed 4 bases and J shed 3 bases, with 19 bases lying between them. Germline CDR1 SEHNR, CDR2 FQNEAQ (reference sequence). The CDR3 runs 17 residues. CDR3 nucleotide sequence: TGTGCCAGCAGCTACGAAACGACCGGGGAATTCAAAAACATTCAGTACTTC. Encoded protein: CASSYETTGEFKNIQYF. The full variable domain, completed using reference TRBV7-9 and TRBJ2-4, is DTGVSQNPRHKITKRGQNVTFRCDPISEHNRLYWYRQTLGQGPEFLTYFQNEAQLEKSRLLSDRFSAERPKGSFSTLEIQRTEQGDSAMYLCASSYETTGEFKNIQYFGAGTRLSVL.

In its sample, this clonotype was seen many times. The chain combines TRBV29-1 with TRBJ1-1; D is undetermined. Trimming removed 4 bases at V and 0 bases at J, with 9 bases between. The CDR3 extends over 13 amino acids. Germline lookup yields CDR1 SQVTM and CDR2 ANQGSEA. The CDR3 protein is CSVGRVLNTEAFF. The CDR3 DNA is TGCAGCGTTGGACGGGTGTTGAACACTGAAGCTTTCTTT.

The chain links TRBV12-3 or TRBV12-4 to TRBJ2-3; possibly TRBD2 for D (7 bases). CDR3 length: 17 residues. The V end was cut by 4 bases, the J end by 0 bases, with 17 bases between. The CDR3 is CASSYKGGGSSTDTQYF. As DNA, the CDR3 is TGTGCCAGCAGTTATAAGGGGGGGGGTTCTAGCACAGATACGCAGTATTTT.